Here is one TCR beta chain with its context. Its antigen is unidentified. Other DNA sequences in the sample encode the same CDR3. The data were taken from a study of shared clonotypes between healthy human individuals. Deep-level assay runs were performed. TCRdb's table, derived via immunoSEQ multiplex PCR, lists solely in-frame clones and lacks some. This table holds over 2 million clones, approximately 95% found once. Study-level findings and limits: Larger estimated richness was generally seen in naive subsets than in memory subsets.

Germline V gives CDR1 SEHNR, CDR2 FQNEAQ (reference sequence). CDR3 length equals 12 residues. V was cut by 6 bases and J by 2 bases, with 8 bases left in between. This chain joins TRBV7-9 and TRBJ2-7, with D uncertain. The sequencing sample was made of naive CD4+ T cells sorted from blood. The subset is: CD45RA+ positively selected. The receptor was derived from a man aged 18 to 29 in good health. In DNA, the CDR3 is TGTGCCAGCAGTCCCGGTACCTACGAGCAGTACTTC. It yields the protein CASSPGTYEQYF.